One TCR beta chain is described in this entry. Its target antigen remains unknown. Nothing much larger sits one base from this clone, and base qualities are not available. These data originate in a study of regulatory T cells in long-lasting Graves disease (dated by TCRdb to about 2021). As for the study more broadly: Persistent Graves' disease meant more than 5 years of antithyroid drug treatment with TSH receptor autoantibodies that stayed positive. Peripheral blood TCR sequencing and RNA sequencing compared persistent Graves' disease patients with newly diagnosed Graves' disease patients. The study was registered as a clinical trial and conducted in China. A total of roughly 35 samples were covered by TCR sequencing, comprising approximately 13 persistent and around 20 newly diagnosed Graves' disease patients. Persistent Graves' disease patients in the clinical cohort had taken antithyroid drugs for around 10 years on average.

The intended sense of this specimen's time point label: persistent/refractory GD, antithyroid drugs over 5 years with positive TRAb. For both TCR sequencing and RNA sequencing, RNA was extracted from PBMCs using TRIzol. The diagnosis of Graves' disease followed American Thyroid Association guidelines. Patients for the study were recruited at an endocrinology department in Xi'an, China. Each patient gave around 9.2 milliliters of peripheral blood, collected in an EDTA anticoagulant tube. PBMCs were isolated by Ficoll Paque Plus density gradient separation without further T cell sorting. An Agilent 2100 Bioanalyzer and agarose gel were used to check RNA quality, while a NanoDrop 2000 measured RNA concentration. The library was produced with multiplex PCR. Sequencing was performed on an Illumina HiSeq 4000. To build TCR beta libraries, CDR3 regions were amplified by Arm-PCR using iRepertoire HTBI primers. Before sequencing, the PCR products went through gel purification. The original pipeline was this. Gene usage analysis of CDR3 amino acid clonotypes used the approximately 62 TRBV and 14 to 15 TRBJ segments found across samples. COPE and FqMerger were used to merge the filtered high-quality paired reads into contigs. BLAST was used to align contigs to IMGT TRBV, TRBD and TRBJ reference genes, and CDR3 was defined according to IMGT. Any clonotype with a frequency above 0.1% was classified as a highly expanded clone. Shannon entropy was used to measure repertoire diversity, and the Gini coefficient was used to measure V-J evenness. Clonotypes shared by more than one individual were considered public. TCRdb took the public reads, trimmed them with fastp at Q25, ran MiXCR for clone calling and kept in-frame beta chains. Entries that share a CDR3 protein sequence are merged under the most common genes and DNA. Clone size and V and J calls follow TCRdb, not the original study. The sample contains 400,000 to 500,000 distinct CDR3 sequences, about 20% of them found a single time. In total, the top ten clones hold over 10% of the sample.

Spanning cysteine to phenylalanine, the CDR3 consists of 16 amino acids. CDR3 DNA only is kept here, 48 bases in frame from base 1. Trimming accounts for 3 bases at V and 5 bases at J, while the number of junction bases matched to no gene is 12. The germline V gene sets CDR1 to SGHRS and CDR2 to YFSETQ. The paper as a whole reports these results and caveats: Peripheral blood alone was examined, since thyroid tissue, which constituted the primary lesion, could not be accessed. The authors noted that the small sample size was a limitation that may lower accuracy. Persistent disease showed preferential use of TRBV28, TRBJ1-2 and TRBJ2-5, whereas newly diagnosed disease favored TRBV20-1 and TRBJ2-1. More public clonotypes were shared among persistent patients (about 2,800) than among newly diagnosed patients (966). Compared with newly diagnosed patients, patients with persistent Graves' disease had lower TCR Shannon entropy and fewer highly expanded clones, which suggests clonal expansion. Sequencing and analysis were limited to the TCR beta chain.

The V and J genes are TRBV5-1 and TRBJ2-5, and TRBD1 matches 8 of the central bases. The material was peripheral blood mononuclear cells (PBMCs), obtained when the disease was refractory, from a patient treated with antithyroid drugs. The receptor comes from a female donor with Graves disease. The encoded CDR3 is CASSSRTGRLSETQYF. At the DNA level, the sequence is TGCGCCAGCAGCTCAAGGACAGGGAGGCTGTCGGAGACCCAGTACTTC.